This T cell receptor beta chain appears in the sequencing data of a study of cytomegalovirus exposure and HLA in healthy donors. Both 60 Vbeta primers and 13 Jbeta primers went into the PCR. Repertoires were generated with immunoSEQ multiplex PCR, while TCRdb's copy carries only in-frame clones and drops some. The sample lists around 220,000 clones; more than 60% were seen once. Trimming cost V 8 bases and J 2 bases, with 10 bases left between them. Germline CDR1 reads MNHNS; CDR2 reads SASEGT. This CDR3 has 13 amino acids. Findings and caveats of the study: A later analysis found that most CMV-associated TCR beta chains appeared HLA-restricted. From TCR beta sequences, most subjects' HLA-A and HLA-B alleles were reportedly predicted accurately. Reports indicated that the classifier achieved high specificity and sensitivity in diagnosing cytomegalovirus status.

Comment on this clone: The antigen is unknown.

The chain combines TRBV6-1 with TRBJ1-5; the D is unclear. Sequencing input: PBMCs. This clonotype originated in a girl aged 2 to 10 in good health and CMV-seronegative. CDR3 in amino acids: CASASLGNQPQHF. As DNA, the CDR3 is TGTGCCAGCGCGTCACTCGGCAATCAGCCCCAGCATTTT.